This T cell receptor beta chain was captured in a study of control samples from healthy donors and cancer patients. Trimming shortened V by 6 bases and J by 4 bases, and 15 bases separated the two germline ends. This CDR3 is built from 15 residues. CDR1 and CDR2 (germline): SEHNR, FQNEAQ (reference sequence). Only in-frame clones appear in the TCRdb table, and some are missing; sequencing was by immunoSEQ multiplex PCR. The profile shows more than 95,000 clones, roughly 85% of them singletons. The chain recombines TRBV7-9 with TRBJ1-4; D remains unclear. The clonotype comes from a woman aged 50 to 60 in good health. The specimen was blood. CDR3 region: CASRPQTTRNEKLFF. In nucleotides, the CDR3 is TGTGCCAGCAGGCCACAGACGACTCGTAATGAAAAACTGTTTTTT.